Following are 27 T cell receptor beta chains from one sample sequenced in a study of T cell responses to AZD1222 COVID-19 vaccine. Only in-frame clones appear in the TCRdb table, and some are missing; sequencing was by immunoSEQ multiplex PCR. Counted here are some 100,000 clones, 80% to 90% occurring once; the ten biggest clones make up 2% to 2.5%. The sample consisted of peripheral blood, taken 28 days after the second AZD1222 dose. The receptors come from an adult who received the AZD1222 COVID-19 vaccine.

The chain combines TRBV27 with TRBJ1-6; 8 bases align to TRBD1. The CDR3 totals 15 residues. V dropped 1 base and J dropped 12; count of bases not matched to a gene: 8. Per germline, CDR1 MNHEY and CDR2 SMNVEV (reference sequence). CDR3 bases: TGTGCCAGCAGTTTATTCGTCGGGACAGGAAGACCCCTCCACTTT. Encoded protein: CASSLFVGTGRPLHF.

This chain links TRBV5-5 with TRBJ1-2; 9 bases are shared with TRBD1. The CDR3 has 17 amino acids. J gave up 2 bases and V 2 bases, and 10 bases lay outside the gene matches. The germline V gene encodes CDR1 SGHKS and CDR2 YYEKEE (reference sequence). The CDR3 here is CASSFMWDRVWNYGYTF. CDR3 nucleotide sequence: TGTGCCAGCAGCTTTATGTGGGACAGGGTGTGGAACTATGGCTACACCTTC. Combining the CDR3 with reference TRBV5-5 and TRBJ1-2 gives the whole variable domain DAGVTQSPTHLIKTRGQQVTLRCSPISGHKSVSWYQQVLGQGPQFIFQYYEKEERGRGNFPDRFSARQFPNYSSELNVNALLLGDSALYLCASSFMWDRVWNYGYTFGSGTRLTVV.

The genes are TRBV4-3 and TRBJ1-3, with no clear D. Looked up from germline, CDR1 is LGHNA and CDR2 is YSLEER. CDR3 length: 15 residues. V gave up 2 bases and J gave up 0 bases, with 8 bases separating them. DNA of the CDR3: TGCGCCAGCAGCCAACTAGGGAGCTCTGGAAACACCATATATTTT. This translates into CASSQLGSSGNTIYF.

V usage is TRBV18 and J usage is TRBJ1-2, with D maybe TRBD1 (5 bases). This CDR3 has 13 amino acids. Germline lookup yields CDR1 KGHSH and CDR2 LQKENI. V was shortened by 6 bases and J by 3 bases, with 11 bases between the two germline ends. In DNA form, the CDR3 reads TGTGCCAGCTCCCCAGGGACGGACTATGGCTACACCTTC. This codes for CASSPGTDYGYTF.

The rearrangement uses TRBV11-2 and TRBJ2-2, with TRBD1 identical over 7 bases. Germline assignment: CDR1 SGHAT and CDR2 FQNNGV. Trimming took 5 bases from V and 1 from J; bases not matched to a gene: 7. The CDR3 is 16 residues long. The CDR3 region is CASSPGGRVNTGELFF. DNA of the CDR3: TGTGCCAGCAGCCCAGGGGGTAGGGTGAACACCGGGGAGCTGTTTTTT.

This chain connects TRBV27 to TRBJ1-1, with D possibly being TRBD1 (5 bases). The CDR3 has 13 residues. CDR1 is MNHEY and CDR2 is SMNVEV in the germline V gene (reference sequence). V shed 3 bases and J shed 11 bases, with 16 bases lying between them. The CDR3 DNA sequence: TGTGCCAGCAGTTTGGGGCAGGGAGACACGGCTTTCTTT. This gives the protein CASSLGQGDTAFF.

The CDR3 region has the DNA TGTGCCAGCAGCCAAGATCCCCCCCCCGGGACAGGGCAATGCGAGCAGTACTTC. Its translation is CASSQDPPPGTGQCEQYF. This chain connects TRBV3-1 (or the pseudogene TRBV3-2) to TRBJ2-7; TRBD1 matches 9 bases. Germline loops: CDR1 LGHDT, CDR2 YNNKEL (reference sequence). This CDR3 comprises 18 residues. With V trimmed by 0 bases and J by 6 bases, 15 bases remained unmatched.

V gene TRBV12-3 or TRBV12-4 combines with J gene TRBJ1-1; D is possibly TRBD1 (6 bases). The CDR3 is 12 amino acids. V was cut by 6 bases and J by 3 bases, with 8 bases left in between. The CDR3 nucleotides are TGTGCCAGCAGCGGGGGGCACACTGAAGCTTTCTTT. It encodes CASSGGHTEAFF.

The rearrangement joins TRBV4-2 to TRBJ1-1; TRBD1 matches at 8 bases. The CDR3 is 16 amino acids. Germline lookup yields CDR1 LGHNA and CDR2 YNFKEQ. Trimming took 1 base from V and 3 from J; bases not matched to a gene: 7. This CDR3 reads CASSQVEGQDYTEAFF. The DNA of the CDR3 is TGTGCCAGCAGCCAAGTTGAGGGACAGGATTACACTGAAGCTTTCTTT.

V and J are TRBV2 and TRBJ1-2; D is unresolved. Germline V gene data show CDR1 as SNHLY and CDR2 as FYNNEI. The V end was cut by 4 bases, the J end by 8 bases, with 17 bases between. The CDR3 contains 14 residues. For the CDR3, the DNA is TGTGCCAGCAGTGCGACGGCGCTCTTTGGGGGCTACACCTTC. Residues: CASSATALFGGYTF.

This clone was counted a few times. One junction end does not reproduce the germline sequence, and a read error may be involved. This chain connects TRBV4-1 to TRBJ1-2; weak D call: TRBD1 (5 bases). The germline gives CDR1 MGHRA, CDR2 YSYEKL. CDR3 length equals 13 residues. The CDR3 reads CASSQDQHRSSYF. Here the CDR3 DNA reads TGCGCCAGCAGCCAAGACCAGCACAGGTCCTCATACTTC.

The chain couples TRBV19 to TRBJ2-7; 11 bases line up with TRBD2. The CDR3 spans 17 residues. Losses at the gene ends were 3 bases for V and 2 bases for J; bases not matched to a gene: 9. CDR1 LNHDA and CDR2 SQIVND come from the germline V gene (reference sequence). The CDR3 DNA reads as TGTGCCAGTAGTATTCCTCTAACTAGCGGGGGACCCTACGAGCAGTACTTC. Protein sequence: CASSIPLTSGGPYEQYF.

V and J are TRBV7-3 and TRBJ2-3; a weak D match, TRBD2 (5 bases). CDR3 length: 16 residues. The germline V and J ends were trimmed by 5 bases and 4 bases, with 19 bases remaining between them. CDR1 is SGHTA, CDR2 FQGTGA, per germline. CDR3 protein: CASSLAPLRDADTQYF. Here the CDR3 DNA reads TGTGCCAGCAGCCTAGCCCCTTTAAGGGATGCAGATACGCAGTATTTT.

The chain couples TRBV9 to TRBJ2-6; the D gene could be TRBD1 or TRBD2 (5 bases each). Germline CDR1 SGDLS, CDR2 YYNGEE. The CDR3 extends over 17 amino acids. V lost 4 bases and J lost 1, with 15 bases in between. The DNA of the CDR3 is TGTGCCAGCAGCCGGGACCCCCATGGGTCTGGGGCCAACGTCCTGACTTTC. Translating gives CASSRDPHGSGANVLTF.

The gene calls are TRBV7-8 and TRBJ2-7; a possible D gene is TRBD1 (6 bases). There are 14 residues in the CDR3. The V gene's germline CDR1 is SGHVS and CDR2 FQNEAQ. Trimming took off 6 bases at V and 3 bases at J, with 15 bases between the two ends. The CDR3 protein is CASSRRIQGYEQYF. In DNA form, the CDR3 reads TGTGCCAGCAGTAGACGAATACAGGGCTACGAGCAGTACTTC.

The chain couples TRBV19 to TRBJ1-2, with 9 bases lining up with TRBD1. The CDR3 runs to 14 residues. V was pared by 8 bases and J by 2 bases, with 6 bases of the junction left unmatched. Germline lookup yields CDR1 LNHDA and CDR2 SQIVND (reference sequence). The CDR3 DNA follows: TGTGCCAGTGAACCCGGGACAGGGAACTATGGCTACACCTTC. Translating gives CASEPGTGNYGYTF.

This clone showed up just once. The V gene is TRBV5-1, the J gene TRBJ2-1; TRBD1 or TRBD2 may be the D gene (5 bases each). Trimming removed 0 bases at V and 7 bases at J, with 11 bases between. Germline V gives CDR1 SGHRS, CDR2 YFSETQ. The CDR3 runs to 14 residues. DNA of the CDR3: TGCGCCAGCAGCTTGGGACTTTGGGGGAATGAGCAGTTCTTC. Protein sequence: CASSLGLWGNEQFF. Full variable domain (rest looked up from reference TRBV5-1 and TRBJ2-1): KAGVTQTPRYLIKTRGQQVTLSCSPISGHRSVSWYQQTPGQGLQFLFEYFSETQRNKGNFPGRFSGRQFSNSRSEMNVSTLELGDSALYLCASSLGLWGNEQFFGPGTRLTVL.

The chain employs TRBV5-1 and TRBJ1-4; D might be TRBD1 (6 bases). Trimming removed 2 bases from V and 2 bases from J, with 13 bases in between. CDR1 and CDR2 from the germline V gene are SGHRS and YFSETQ. This CDR3 contains 16 residues. Here the CDR3 DNA reads TGCGCCAGCAGCTTTCGACAGGCTAAGACTAATGAAAAACTGTTTTTT. Its translation: CASSFRQAKTNEKLFF.

This chain uses TRBV6-1 with TRBJ1-6, with TRBD1 as a possible D gene (6 bases). V shed 0 bases and J shed 5 bases, with 8 bases lying between them. This CDR3 has 15 residues. Per the germline V gene, CDR1 is MNHNS and CDR2 is SASEGT. The CDR3 bases are TGTGCCAGCAGTGAAGCGGACAGCCATAATTCACCCCTCCACTTT. It yields the protein CASSEADSHNSPLHF.

CDR3 in amino acids: CAWRAPGPSYNEQFF. The CDR3 DNA reads as TGTGCCTGGAGGGCGCCGGGACCCTCCTACAATGAGCAGTTCTTC. The V and J genes are TRBV30 and TRBJ2-1; D may match TRBD1 or TRBD2 (5 bases each). The CDR3 runs to 15 residues. Germline lookup yields CDR1 GTSNPN and CDR2 SVGIG (reference sequence). The V end was cut by 3 bases, the J end by 0 bases, with 12 bases between.

About this clone itself: Other DNA sequences in the same sample also yield this CDR3. CDR3 sequence (DNA): TGTGCCAGTAGGCCCGGACGTCTTGGCTACACCTTC. It translates to CASRPGRLGYTF. The rearrangement uses TRBV19 and TRBJ1-2; D gene ambiguous. Per germline, CDR1 LNHDA and CDR2 SQIVND (reference sequence). V lost 6 bases and J 7 bases, leaving 12 bases between the germline ends. The CDR3 extends over 12 amino acids. Supplemented by reference TRBV19 and TRBJ1-2, the full variable domain reads DGGITQSPKYLFRKEGQNVTLSCEQNLNHDAMYWYRQDPGQGLRLIYYSQIVNDFQKGDIAEGYSVSREKKESFPLTVTSAQKNPTAFYLCASRPGRLGYTFGSGTRLTVV.

CDR3 sequence reads: CSASPSGAGGFLYEQYF. The CDR3 nucleotides are TGCAGTGCTAGTCCCTCCGGGGCGGGGGGCTTCCTCTACGAGCAGTACTTC. The V gene is TRBV20-1, the J gene TRBJ2-7; 8 bases align to TRBD2. The CDR3 sequence is 17 residues long. With V trimmed by 3 bases and J by 3 bases, 16 bases remained unmatched. Germline assignment: CDR1 DFQATT and CDR2 SNEGSKA (reference sequence).

The V gene is TRBV30, the J gene TRBJ1-1; no clear D. This CDR3 has 13 residues. CDR1 and CDR2 (germline): GTSNPN, SVGIG (reference sequence). V was trimmed by 5 bases and J by 7 bases, leaving 17 bases between them. The CDR3 DNA reads TGTGCCTGGGAAGAACGGGGTTTTGGTGAAGCTTTCTTT. This codes for CAWEERGFGEAFF.

V and J are TRBV5-5 and TRBJ2-1, with TRBD2 matching over 9 bases. Trimming removed 4 bases from V and 4 bases from J; junction bases left unmatched: 9. The CDR3 is made up of 16 amino acids. Germline-derived CDR1 and CDR2 are SGHKS and YYEKEE (reference sequence). DNA for the CDR3: TGTGCCAGCAGCAACAAAAGCGGGGGGCGGTACAATGAGCAGTTCTTC. It encodes CASSNKSGGRYNEQFF.

This clone was detected only once. The J gene is TRBJ1-1, the V gene TRBV28; TRBD1 is a possible D gene (6 bases). The CDR3 runs 15 residues. With 6 bases removed from V and 0 bases from J, the gap between germline ends came to 14 bases. From germline, CDR1 is MDHEN and CDR2 SYDVKM. The CDR3 DNA sequence: TGTGCCAGCAGACTCCGGACAGTCCTGAACACTGAAGCTTTCTTT. Protein product: CASRLRTVLNTEAFF.

The chain combines TRBV18 with TRBJ2-3, with D uncertain. The CDR3 is made up of 13 amino acids. In germline, CDR1 is KGHSH, CDR2 LQKENI. With 8 bases removed from V and 0 bases from J, the gap between germline ends came to 9 bases. The CDR3 is CASVPPSTDTQYF. The DNA for the CDR3 is TGTGCCAGCGTGCCGCCTAGCACAGATACGCAGTATTTT.

This clone was recorded once. The chain uses TRBV15 and TRBJ2-1; no definite D call. CDR3 length: 15 amino acids. Germline CDR1 is LNHNV and CDR2 is YYDKDF (reference sequence). V was cut by 6 bases and J by 4 bases, with 16 bases left in between. The CDR3 coding sequence is TGTGCCACCAGATTAGGGTCAGGCGCGTACAATGAGCAGTTCTTC. Protein: CATRLGSGAYNEQFF. Full variable domain (remainder filled in from reference TRBV15 and TRBJ2-1): DAMVIQNPRYQVTQFGKPVTLSCSQTLNHNVMYWYQQKSSQAPKLLFHYYDKDFNNEADTPDNFQSRRPNTSFCFLDIRSPGLGDTAMYLCATRLGSGAYNEQFFGPGTRLTVL.